The 26 T cell receptor beta chains listed next were all sequenced from one sample in a study of T cell responses to AZD1222 COVID-19 vaccine. Assay used: immunoSEQ multiplex PCR; TCRdb lists only in-frame clones, some missing. The sample contains approximately 150,000 clones, roughly 89% of which appear only once. Sequenced material: peripheral blood, taken on day 0 of AZD1222 vaccination. These receptors all come from an adult in good health.

The sample holds a few counts of this clone. This chain uses TRBV30 with TRBJ2-7; 8 bases map to TRBD1. The germline gives CDR1 GTSNPN, CDR2 SVGIG (reference sequence). The CDR3 is made up of 12 amino acids. The V segment lost 5 bases and the J segment 3 bases; nucleotides outside the gene matches: 3. The CDR3 nucleotides are TGTGCCTGGGGGACAGGAGACTACGAGCAGTACTTC. Its translation is CAWGTGDYEQYF. The complete variable domain, with remaining parts taken from reference TRBV30 and TRBJ2-7, reads SQTIHQWPATLVQPVGSPLSLECTVEGTSNPNLYWYRQAAGRGLQLLFYSVGIGQISSEVPQNLSASRPQDRQFILSSKKLLLSDSGFYLCAWGTGDYEQYFGPGTRLTVT.

V gene TRBV6-2 or TRBV6-3 combines with J gene TRBJ2-5, with 9 bases identical to TRBD1. The CDR3 is made up of 15 amino acids. Trimming removed 8 bases from V and 5 bases from J; junction bases left unmatched: 12. From germline, CDR1 is MNHEY and CDR2 SVGEGT. This CDR3 reads CASGPGTGYRETQYF. As DNA, the CDR3 is TGTGCCAGCGGCCCCGGGACAGGGTACCGGGAGACCCAGTACTTC.

This sequence joins TRBV7-3 and TRBJ2-3; D is unclear. CDR1 is SGHTA, CDR2 FQGTGA, per germline. The V end lost 0 bases, the J end lost 4 bases, and 8 bases lay between the germline ends. The CDR3 has 14 amino acids. The CDR3 sequence is CASSLTDIPDTQYF. CDR3 DNA sequence: TGTGCCAGCAGCTTAACCGATATTCCAGATACGCAGTATTTT.

The V and J genes are TRBV28 and TRBJ1-5, with 7 bases lining up with TRBD1. V gave up 5 bases and J gave up 12 bases; unmatched junction bases: 10. This CDR3 region has 13 residues. Germline CDR1 and CDR2: MDHEN and SYDVKM. The DNA of the CDR3 is TGTGCCAGCAGTCCCCCCTCGACAGGGTACCAGCATTTT. Its protein is CASSPPSTGYQHF.

This clone was recorded once. V and J are TRBV5-4 and TRBJ2-7; TRBD1 aligns across 9 bases. The germline gives CDR1 SGHNT, CDR2 YYREEE (reference sequence). J lost 4 bases, V lost 1 base, and 12 bases had no gene match. The CDR3 is 17 residues long. The CDR3 here is CASSLLKSGTGMYEQYF. CDR3 nucleotides: TGTGCCAGCAGCTTGTTAAAGTCGGGGACAGGGATGTACGAGCAGTACTTC.

The chain recombines TRBV15 with TRBJ1-3, with 10 bases aligning to TRBD1. The CDR3 covers 15 residues. V lost 9 bases to trimming and J lost 3 bases; unmatched junction nucleotides: 8. Germline CDR1 and CDR2: LNHNV and YYDKDF (reference sequence). The CDR3 region has the DNA TGTGCCACGACAGGGGGCGCGGATCTTGGAAACACCATATATTTT. This translates into CATTGGADLGNTIYF.

This clone was recorded only once. The J gene is TRBJ2-7, the V gene TRBV19; 11 nucleotides align to TRBD2. Germline trimming cut 3 bases from V and 7 bases from J; bases unmatched to any gene: 11. Germline CDR1 is LNHDA and CDR2 is SQIVND (reference sequence). This CDR3 is built from 16 residues. The CDR3 is CASSITLLAGAVEQYF. In DNA, the CDR3 is TGTGCCAGTAGTATCACATTACTAGCGGGAGCGGTTGAGCAGTACTTC.

V is TRBV11-3 and J is TRBJ1-1; no clear D. Germline CDR1 reads SGHNT; CDR2 reads YENEEA. The CDR3 is made up of 13 amino acids. V was clipped by 1 base and J by 1 base, with 4 bases between them. CDR3 residues: CASSLAENTEAFF. The CDR3 DNA is TGTGCCAGCAGCTTAGCGGAGAACACTGAAGCTTTCTTT.

V usage is TRBV27 and J usage is TRBJ1-4, with D perhaps matching TRBD1 (5 bases). Germline V gene lookup returns CDR1 MNHEY and CDR2 SMNVEV (reference sequence). Trimming pared 3 bases from V and 7 bases from J, leaving 15 bases between. The length of the CDR3 is 15 residues. This CDR3 is CASSFSPLGTEKLFF. The CDR3, as DNA: TGTGCCAGCAGTTTTTCGCCCTTGGGGACTGAAAAACTGTTTTTT.

The chain recombines TRBV6-2 or TRBV6-3 with TRBJ2-7; 10 nucleotides line up with TRBD2. There are 17 residues in the CDR3. The V gene's germline CDR1 is MNHEY and CDR2 SVGEGT. J was trimmed by 2 bases and V by 6 bases; bases with no gene match: 13. The CDR3 nucleotides are TGTGCCAGCAGCAAACAGGCACTAGCGGGAATCACCTACGAGCAGTACTTC. This translates into CASSKQALAGITYEQYF.

This chain links TRBV20-1 with TRBJ1-4; D is uncertain. The CDR3 extends over 15 amino acids. Germline V gives CDR1 DFQATT, CDR2 SNEGSKA (reference sequence). Trimming cost V 3 bases and J 3 bases, with 14 bases left between them. The CDR3 spells CSASVAAAANEKLFF. In DNA, the CDR3 is TGCAGTGCTAGTGTCGCCGCGGCGGCTAATGAAAAACTGTTTTTT.

The chain joins TRBV6-5 to TRBJ2-7; D gene uncertain. The germline V gene has CDR1 MNHEY and CDR2 SVGAGI. The CDR3 is made up of 13 amino acids. V was clipped by 2 bases and J by 3 bases, with 8 bases between them. In DNA, the CDR3 is TGTGCCAGCAGTTACACGGACCGCTACGAGCAGTACTTC. Protein sequence: CASSYTDRYEQYF.

Note on this clone: The same CDR3 can be traced to other DNA sequences in this sample. The CDR3, as DNA: TGTGCCAGCTCACCGGCGGCCTACAATGAGCAGTTCTTC. Translated: CASSPAAYNEQFF. The J gene is TRBJ2-1, the V gene TRBV18; no clear D. This CDR3 has 13 amino acids. Per the germline V gene, CDR1 is KGHSH and CDR2 is LQKENI. The V gene lost 3 bases and the J gene lost 2 bases, with 5 bases spanning the gap.

This chain joins TRBV7-2 and TRBJ2-3; D gene ambiguous. V shed 8 bases and J shed 5 bases, with 8 bases lying between them. The CDR3 extends over 11 amino acids. Germline CDR1 SGHTA, CDR2 FQGNSA. CDR3 bases: TGTGCCAGCTCTAGGAGAGATACGCAGTATTTT. This codes for CASSRRDTQYF. Supplemented by reference TRBV7-2 and TRBJ2-3, the full variable domain reads GAGVSQSPSNKVTEKGKDVELRCDPISGHTALYWYRQSLGQGLEFLIYFQGNSAPDKSGLPSDRFSAERTGGSVSTLTIQRTQQEDSAVYLCASSRRDTQYFGPGTRLTVL.

V is TRBV24-1 and J is TRBJ1-5; D remains unclear. Germline V CDR1 and CDR2: KGHDR, SFDVKD. The CDR3 is 19 amino acids. V was clipped by 0 bases and J by 0 bases, with 17 bases between them. CDR3 sequence: CATSDLGLHQSYSNQPQHF. The DNA for the CDR3 is TGTGCCACCAGTGATTTGGGGCTACACCAGAGTTATAGCAATCAGCCCCAGCATTTT.

This chain uses TRBV9 with TRBJ2-7, with D perhaps assigned TRBD1 or TRBD2 (5 bases each). The CDR3 sequence is 14 residues long. In germline, CDR1 is SGDLS, CDR2 YYNGEE. Trimming shortened V by 3 bases and J by 7 bases, and 17 bases separated the two germline ends. CDR3 DNA: TGTGCCAGCAGCGCCGGGACCCGGGTGGAAGAGCAGTACTTC. Translated, it gives CASSAGTRVEEQYF.

The chain carries TRBV4-1 and TRBJ2-1; TRBD2 aligns across 7 bases. The germline V gene encodes CDR1 MGHRA and CDR2 YSYEKL. The V and J ends lost 0 bases and 4 bases, in that order; junction bases with no gene match: 15. The length of the CDR3 is 19 residues. The CDR3 loop is CASSQEGFQRSGFYNEQFF. The CDR3 DNA follows: TGCGCCAGCAGCCAAGAAGGTTTCCAGCGTAGCGGGTTTTACAATGAGCAGTTCTTC.

Here the CDR3 reads CASSSRLGGDNEQFF. DNA for the CDR3: TGTGCCAGCAGCTCGAGGTTAGGGGGGGACAATGAGCAGTTCTTC. V and J are TRBV7-2 and TRBJ2-1; tentatively, D is TRBD2 (7 bases). Trimming pared 4 bases from V and 5 bases from J, leaving 15 bases between. The CDR3 is 15 residues long. Looked up from germline, CDR1 is SGHTA and CDR2 is FQGNSA. The full variable domain, in which reference TRBV7-2 and TRBJ2-1 provide the parts outside the CDR3, is GAGVSQSPSNKVTEKGKDVELRCDPISGHTALYWYRQSLGQGLEFLIYFQGNSAPDKSGLPSDRFSAERTGGSVSTLTIQRTQQEDSAVYLCASSSRLGGDNEQFFGPGTRLTVL.

The V call is TRBV5-1, the J call TRBJ1-2; TRBD1 matches at 8 bases. In germline, CDR1 is SGHRS, CDR2 YFSETQ. The CDR3 has 15 residues. Trimming cost V 4 bases and J 4 bases; bases outside gene matches: 9. The DNA of the CDR3 is TGCGCCAGCAGCAGCGGCGCAGGGGGCATCTATGGCTACACCTTC. Translated: CASSSGAGGIYGYTF.

The chain recombines TRBV10-3 with TRBJ1-6; D unclear. Germline V gene lookup returns CDR1 ENHRY and CDR2 SYGVKD. The CDR3 is 17 residues long. Trimming stripped 6 bases from V and 4 bases from J, with 19 bases between. CDR3 sequence: CAISPRTPELYNSPLHF. CDR3 bases: TGTGCCATCAGCCCGAGGACCCCAGAGCTTTATAATTCACCCCTCCACTTT.

The chain couples TRBV29-1 to TRBJ1-2; TRBD1 matches at 8 bases. This CDR3 has 13 amino acids. Germline V gene lookup returns CDR1 SQVTM and CDR2 ANQGSEA. The V and J ends lost 8 bases and 8 bases, in that order; junction bases with no gene match: 13. The CDR3 region has the DNA TGCAGCATCTATTCGGACAGGGCAGGCGGCTACACCTTC. As protein: CSIYSDRAGGYTF. Supplemented by reference TRBV29-1 and TRBJ1-2, the full variable domain reads SAVISQKPSRDICQRGTSLTIQCQVDSQVTMMFWYRQQPGQSLTLIATANQGSEATYESGFVIDKFPISRPNLTFSTLTVSNMSPEDSSIYLCSIYSDRAGGYTFGSGTRLTVV.

The chain carries TRBV7-6 and TRBJ2-3; D gene uncertain. V was cut by 0 bases and J by 6 bases, with 10 bases left in between. Germline-derived CDR1 and CDR2 are SGHVS and FNYEAQ. CDR3 size: 14 residues. CDR3 loop: CASSLAPSLDTQYF. The CDR3 DNA is TGTGCCAGCAGCTTAGCGCCTTCGTTGGATACGCAGTATTTT.

This chain connects TRBV6-5 to TRBJ1-5; the D gene is possibly TRBD1 (5 bases). V lost 6 bases and J lost 1, with 10 bases in between. This CDR3 spans 14 amino acids. The germline gives CDR1 MNHEY, CDR2 SVGAGI. The CDR3 is CASRGLRSNQPQHF. The DNA for the CDR3 is TGTGCCAGCAGGGGGCTTAGGAGCAATCAGCCCCAGCATTTT.

V gene TRBV6-4 combines with J gene TRBJ2-5; the D gene could be TRBD1 or TRBD2 (6 bases each). The V gene lost 6 bases and the J gene lost 5 bases, with 22 bases spanning the gap. The CDR3 totals 16 residues. The germline V gene encodes CDR1 MRHNA and CDR2 SNTAGT. The CDR3 spells CASSHLDGGRRETQYF. In DNA form, the CDR3 reads TGTGCCAGCAGCCACCTGGATGGGGGGCGAAGGGAGACCCAGTACTTC.

The chain joins TRBV24-1 to TRBJ1-1; D not certain. CDR3 length equals 14 residues. Germline CDR1 is KGHDR and CDR2 is SFDVKD. Trimming left V 2 bases short and J 6 bases short, with 12 bases between. CDR3 protein: CATSDSGSKAEAFF. Written as DNA, the CDR3 is TGTGCCACCAGTGATTCGGGGTCGAAGGCTGAAGCTTTCTTT.

The chain combines TRBV24-1 with TRBJ2-1, with 13 bases fitting TRBD2. CDR3 length: 16 amino acids. The ends lost 3 bases at V and 4 bases at J; junction bases unmatched: 2. In germline, CDR1 is KGHDR, CDR2 SFDVKD. CDR3 sequence: CATSDRLAGGYNEQFF. The CDR3 DNA follows: TGTGCCACCAGTGATCGACTAGCGGGAGGTTACAATGAGCAGTTCTTC.